These 7 T cell receptor beta chains originate from one sample sequenced in a study of blood T cell repertoires in COVID-19. The assay was immunoSEQ multiplex PCR, and TCRdb's table has in-frame clones only and misses some. The table shows tens of thousands of clones, with around nine tenths occurring only once. The specimen sequenced was peripheral blood. The receptors shown here come from a human donor in a cohort sampled during active COVID-19.

The chain recombines TRBV9 with TRBJ2-3, with D possibly TRBD2 on 6 matching bases. This CDR3 is 16 amino acids long. Trimming left V 1 base short and J 1 base short, with 13 bases between. The germline gives CDR1 SGDLS, CDR2 YYNGEE. The CDR3 here is CASSVSGTGGTDTQYF. CDR3 DNA sequence: TGTGCCAGCAGCGTATCAGGGACGGGAGGCACAGATACGCAGTATTTT.

V gene TRBV2 combines with J gene TRBJ2-1, with a tentative D call TRBD2 (5 bases). The V end was cut by 7 bases, the J end by 0 bases, with 10 bases between. Germline V gene sequence: CDR1 SNHLY, CDR2 FYNNEI. The CDR3 length is 14 residues. The CDR3, as DNA: TGTGCCAGCACGGACTTCCACTCCTACAATGAGCAGTTCTTC. Protein sequence: CASTDFHSYNEQFF.

The chain couples TRBV9 to TRBJ2-7; TRBD1 matches 8 bases. V gave up 4 bases and J gave up 6 bases; unmatched junction bases: 9. Per the germline V gene, CDR1 is SGDLS and CDR2 is YYNGEE. The CDR3 loop spans 14 amino acids. This chain's CDR3 is CASSPGQGTGEQYF. CDR3 bases: TGTGCCAGCAGCCCCGGACAGGGAACGGGCGAGCAGTACTTC.

This chain links TRBV5-5 with TRBJ1-1, with no clear D. The length of the CDR3 is 14 residues. Trimming removed 2 bases at V and 1 base at J, with 9 bases between. Germline V gene data show CDR1 as SGHKS and CDR2 as YYEKEE (reference sequence). The CDR3, as DNA: TGTGCCAGCAGCTTCGGGTCGGGGAACACTGAAGCTTTCTTT. This gives the protein CASSFGSGNTEAFF. Together with reference TRBV5-5 and TRBJ1-1, the CDR3 gives the full variable domain: DAGVTQSPTHLIKTRGQQVTLRCSPISGHKSVSWYQQVLGQGPQFIFQYYEKEERGRGNFPDRFSARQFPNYSSELNVNALLLGDSALYLCASSFGSGNTEAFFGQGTRLTVV.

The chain carries TRBV30 and TRBJ1-1; D gene ambiguous. The ends were cut back, 3 bases at V and 3 bases at J, with 8 bases in the middle. This CDR3 is built from 12 residues. Germline values: CDR1 GTSNPN, CDR2 SVGIG (reference sequence). CDR3 in amino acids: CAWSQDYTEAFF. CDR3 bases: TGTGCCTGGAGCCAGGATTACACTGAAGCTTTCTTT.

In its sample, this clone is medium-sized. V usage is TRBV7-2 and J usage is TRBJ2-5, with 9 bases lining up with TRBD2. The V gene's germline CDR1 is SGHTA and CDR2 FQGNSA. J gave up 5 bases and V 3 bases, and 10 bases lay outside the gene matches. The CDR3 contains 16 residues. CDR3 in amino acids: CASSFGAGGPSETQYF. The CDR3 DNA reads as TGTGCCAGCAGCTTTGGGGCGGGGGGGCCATCTGAGACCCAGTACTTC.

This clone was recorded only once. This chain joins TRBV2 and TRBJ2-5; D is unresolved. Germline CDR1 and CDR2: SNHLY and FYNNEI. V was trimmed by 8 bases and J by 1 base, leaving 11 bases between them. The CDR3 covers 13 residues. In DNA, the CDR3 is TGTGCCAGCTCCCCGTCGGTCCAAGAGACCCAGTACTTC. The encoded protein is CASSPSVQETQYF.